This T cell receptor beta chain came from a study of PD-L1 blockade in urothelial cancer. Study as a whole: As for prior chemotherapy regimens, patients had received 0 to 3.

Germline V gene data show CDR1 as SGHRS and CDR2 as YFSETQ. The CDR3 spans 16 residues. V lost 4 bases and J 2 bases, leaving 16 bases between the germline ends. Time point reported: pretreatment peripheral blood. Urothelial carcinoma affected the patients, and it was locally advanced or metastatic. Sequencing was performed with immunoSEQ multiplex PCR; in TCRdb, only in-frame clones are kept and a portion is missing. The data hold more than 55,000 clones, with roughly four fifths observed a single time. The receptor was derived from a man aged 70 or older with urothelial cancer. The V gene is TRBV5-1, the J gene TRBJ1-3, with D perhaps TRBD1 (6 bases). The input for sequencing was PBMCs, taken around atezolizumab (anti-PD-L1) treatment. The CDR3: CASSTGAGAAGNTIYF. CDR3 DNA sequence: TGCGCCAGCAGCACCGGTGCAGGGGCGGCTGGAAACACCATATATTTT.